This TCR beta chain originates from a study of blood T cell repertoires in COVID-19. Study details: From T cells, B-cell-depleted T cells, or PBMCs came the material, which was cDNA or gDNA.

Authors' methods: Quantification of nucleated cells was approximated via reference gene primer amplification. Libraries were prepared by immunoSEQ multiplex PCR; TCRdb keeps only in-frame clonotypes and omits some of them. V and J calls and clone size are given by that table; D and trimming were obtained from the DNA. The data show more than 70,000 clones, with around 86% seen just once and 25% to 30% held by the top ten. The germline CDR1 and CDR2 sequences are SGHRS and YFSETQ. CDR3 length equals 15 residues. The V segment lost 4 bases and the J segment 9 bases; nucleotides outside the gene matches: 15.

The rearrangement uses TRBV5-1 and TRBJ2-5; 7 bases line up with TRBD2. The TCR was taken from a human donor in a cohort sampled during active COVID-19. Sequencing was performed on peripheral blood. In nucleotides, the CDR3 is TGCGCCAGCAGCCAAATAGCGGGCCGCGGGACGGCCCAGTACTTC. Encoded protein: CASSQIAGRGTAQYF.